This TCR beta chain was obtained from a study of blood T cell repertoires in COVID-19. Study background: The study drew acute and convalescent COVID-19 samples from the United States, Italy and Spain. Sources were T cells, B-cell-depleted T cells, or PBMCs; the material itself was cDNA or gDNA.

Per the study methods: Amplified reference gene primers provided the basis for estimating nucleated cell counts. Assay used: immunoSEQ multiplex PCR; TCRdb lists only in-frame clones, some missing. D and trimming come from the DNA, and the V and J calls and clone size come from that table. The table includes 40,000 or so clones, about 85% detected once. The CDR3 contains 21 residues. Trimming at V came to 0 bases and at J to 0 bases, leaving 11 bases not matched to a gene. Germline CDR1 LGHDT, CDR2 YNNKEL (reference sequence). The receptor's source is a human donor in a cohort sampled during active COVID-19. The sequenced material came from peripheral blood. The chain has TRBV3-1 (or the pseudogene TRBV3-2) and TRBJ2-3; 14 positions agree with TRBD2. This CDR3 is CASSQDPRSTSGGGSTDTQYF. The CDR3 DNA sequence: TGTGCCAGCAGCCAAGATCCGCGTTCGACTAGCGGGGGGGGTAGCACAGATACGCAGTATTTT.